This TCR beta chain derives from a study of cytomegalovirus exposure and HLA in healthy donors. The CDR3 length is 13 residues. Germline V lookup: CDR1 SQVTM, CDR2 ANQGSEA. J lost 4 bases, V lost 6 bases, and 3 bases had no gene match. This clone was seen a handful of times. Antigen specificity is unknown. Findings and caveats of the study: The authors enumerated some 170 TCR beta chains as linked to cytomegalovirus. Sequence variants that were highly shared formed a cluster that was likely a sequencing artifact. Later work found that TCR association rates differed between HLA loci; DRB1 had the most and HLA-C the fewest. TCR beta V- and J-gene trimming was later associated with a missense DCLRE1C variant.

The primer mix had 60 Vbeta and 13 Jbeta primers. The repertoire was sequenced with immunoSEQ multiplex PCR; TCRdb's copy has only in-frame clones and lacks some. The sample contains 75,000 to 90,000 clones, about four fifths of which appear only once. The specimen was PBMCs. The TCR originated in a man aged 60-69 years in good health and CMV-seronegative. This chain links TRBV29-1 with TRBJ1-2; 12 bases match TRBD1. The CDR3 bases are TGCAGCGTGCCGGGACAGGGGGCCTATGGCTACACCTTC. Protein sequence: CSVPGQGAYGYTF.